This T cell receptor beta chain is from a study of blood T cell repertoires in COVID-19. Produced via immunoSEQ multiplex PCR; TCRdb's table is partial and in-frame only. The table records approximately 51,000 clones, about 88% of them present only once. Germline V gives CDR1 MGHRA, CDR2 YSYEKL. The ends were cut back, 0 bases at V and 2 bases at J, with 14 bases in the middle. The CDR3 runs to 17 residues. This chain joins TRBV4-1 and TRBJ2-1, with D maybe TRBD2 (6 bases). The sequenced material came from peripheral blood. The TCR comes from a man in his forties with active COVID-19. DNA of the CDR3: TGCGCCAGCAGCCAAGACCCGGGAGTTCGGACCTACAATGAGCAGTTCTTC. Its protein product is CASSQDPGVRTYNEQFF.